This T cell receptor beta chain was sequenced for a study of molecular identifiers for immune sequencing clone quantification. This CDR3 has 13 amino acids. From germline, CDR1 is MNHNS and CDR2 SASEGT. The V end was cut by 4 bases, the J end by 0 bases, with 7 bases between. Findings and caveats of the study: It was shown that clones above 20 RNA copies held over 99% of effector molecules, but under 1% in naive cells. Jurkat TCR RNA spiked in from one cell could reportedly be detected among about a million naive cells.

In its sample, this clonotype was seen a few times. Its antigen is unknown. TCRdb re-called the PCR reads through MiXCR, storing one row per CDR3 protein. The sample has roughly 90,000 distinct CDR3 sequences; under 20% are singletons. Sequencing was done on a sample of naive CD8+ T cells from blood, with Jurkat cell RNA spiked in. Subset denoted: FACS-sorted CD8+CD4-CCR7+CD45RA+ naive T cells. V usage is TRBV6-1 and J usage is TRBJ2-7, with D perhaps matching TRBD2 (5 bases). The TCR originated in a human donor in good health. Some libraries in this study had Jurkat cell RNA spiked in. Written as DNA, the CDR3 is TGTGCCAGCAGTGGTGGGAGCTCCTACGAGCAGTACTTC. It codes for CASSGGSSYEQYF.